Included here is one T cell receptor (beta chain) sequence, with context. Its antigen is currently not known. Base qualities are not at hand, and no much larger clone is one base apart. The data are from a study of somatic mutations in cytotoxic T cells in rheumatoid arthritis (dated by TCRdb to the late 2010s). Looking at the study overall: A FACSAria II or Sony SH800 was used to flow-sort some V beta antibody-stained T-cell populations at nearly 100% purity, and TCRB sequencing was also done on sorted V beta1+ cells. Patients and controls did not essentially differ in median age, which was nearly identical between the groups. Whether expanded CD8+ T-cell clones in untreated, newly diagnosed rheumatoid arthritis carry somatic mutations was the study question, and clonality was characterized with TCRB deep sequencing. A total of roughly 60 rheumatoid arthritis patients and more than 15 healthy controls underwent TCRB deep sequencing.

Including cysteine and phenylalanine, the CDR3 has 14 amino acids. The DNA shown is the 42-base CDR3, in frame from base 1. From the germline V gene, CDR1 is SGHDT and CDR2 is YYEEEE. Trimming at the junction amounts to 2 bases on V and 8 bases on J, and the germline ends lie 14 bases apart. TCRB CDR3 sequencing used the immunoSEQ assay on genomic DNA. Concerning the study's data processing: Only productive TCRB rearrangements were included in the analyses. Clonality was expressed as a Shannon entropy-based productive clonality index, with each clone defined by a unique TCRB CDR3 sequence. To calculate repertoire overlap between two samples, the template counts of each clone were considered relative to each sample's total templates. Flow cytometry-measured V-gene usage correlated with V-gene usage from TCRB sequencing, with a Spearman r of more than 0.6. As stored in TCRdb, this immuneACCESS dataset retains in-frame rearrangements with V and J assigned. A fraction of the clones does not appear; measured against another copy, unresolved V genes explain less than half of the discrepancy, and the remainder lacks a known reason. The DNA gave D and trimming, while V, J and clone size come from that table. A total of roughly 6,800 clones appear in this sample, 60% of them only once. The ten largest account for approximately 23% of the sample.

With a median age of 56 years (range about 21-75) and around 60% female, the healthy controls consisted of about 19 blood donors whose buffy coats were used. On an AutoMACS, CD4+ and CD8+ cells were isolated via positive magnetic bead selection, and their purity was verified by flow cytometry. Isolation of peripheral blood mononuclear cells was done through Ficoll-Paque PLUS density gradient separation. DNA was extracted from CD4-enriched, CD8-enriched or PBMC samples with Nucleospin Tissue or Tissue XS kits and quantified with a Qubit 2.0 fluorometer. Results and caveats for the whole study, not just this receptor: The finding that TRBV07 was slightly underrepresented in patients was left unadjusted for multiple comparisons. In about an eighth of the roughly 65 patients the largest CD8+ clone exceeded 20% of CD8+ cells, and several identical CD8+ TCRB sequences were shared between blood and synovial fluid. An increase of CD8+ clonality with age was seen in patients (Spearman r ~ 0.53) but not in healthy controls. Rheumatoid arthritis patients and age-matched healthy controls did not significantly differ in CD8+ T-cell clonality. Viral specificity could not be ruled out by absence from virus-specific databases, and the antigen targets of the expanded CD8+ clones remained unknown.

Sequenced sample: CD8+ T cells sorted from blood. This TCR was recovered from a woman aged 40-49 years in good health. The chain uses TRBV5-6 and TRBJ2-1; TRBD2 is possibly the D segment (5 matching bases). The CDR3 reads CASSFRGSGDEQFF. The base sequence is TGTGCCAGCAGCTTTCGGGGATCGGGTGATGAGCAGTTCTTC.